This T cell receptor beta chain was recorded in a study of T cell repertoires in cytomegalovirus infection. Overall study context: Public TCR beta signature analysis indicated the presence of both CMV infection and matching HLA type. Points from the study as a whole: In two of eight donors, the top clonotype was HLA-C-restricted CMV-specific. Public TCR beta family frequency separated CMV-and-HLA carriers, including in an independent cohort.

Germline assignment: CDR1 SGHDN and CDR2 FVKESK. The trim removed 1 base at V and 6 bases at J, leaving 7 bases unmatched. CDR3 length: 15 amino acids. A word on this clonotype: Its antigen is currently unknown.

Each CDR3 protein gets one entry after TCRdb re-called the reads with MiXCR. This table has some 400,000 distinct CDR3 sequences, roughly 20% appearing once. Sequenced material: PBMCs. The rearrangement links TRBV14 to TRBJ1-2, with TRBD1 matching 8 bases. This clonotype was obtained from a human donor in good health (CMV status not recorded). Some clones in this sample may be carry-over from other donors' samples. CDR3 DNA: TGTGCCAGCAGCCAAGTCTCGACAGGGGTGGATGGCTACACCTTC. This encodes CASSQVSTGVDGYTF.